The present T cell receptor beta chain was sequenced within a study of cytomegalovirus exposure and HLA in healthy donors. Broader study findings: Across donors, most TCRs were seen rarely, yet some public ones were widespread. Within a later analysis, the majority of CMV-associated TCR beta chains appeared HLA-restricted.

CDR3 length: 17 residues. The V end lost 5 bases, the J end lost 2 bases, and 18 bases lay between the germline ends. Germline CDR1 and CDR2: LNHDA and SQIVND (reference sequence). This clone has just a few counts. Its cognate antigen is unknown. The study ran its PCR with 60 Vbeta and 13 Jbeta primers. Assay used: immunoSEQ multiplex PCR; TCRdb lists only in-frame clones, some missing. Among 82,000 or so clones listed, about 9.5% were seen once. The sequence was collected from a man aged 55 to 70 in good health and CMV-seropositive. The chain recombines TRBV19 with TRBJ2-2; D possibly corresponds to TRBD1 (5 bases). Sequenced sample: PBMCs. DNA for the CDR3: TGTGCCAGTAGTGTCAAGGCGAGGCAGGGAAACACCGGGGAGCTGTTTTTT. Protein: CASSVKARQGNTGELFF.